The rows below give T cell receptor beta chains drawn from one sample of a study of cytomegalovirus exposure and HLA in healthy donors. TCRdb's table, derived via immunoSEQ multiplex PCR, lists solely in-frame clones and lacks some. The data hold almost 75,000 clones, with 85% observed a single time. The sequenced sample consisted of PBMCs. The receptors originated from a man aged 30 to 45 in good health and CMV-seronegative. Each CDR3 is given with its conserved first and last residue. A D gene is named only where the DNA matches it firmly. Only part of the rows carry a size: once, few, many, or a class if the clone is expanded.

TRBJ2-7 TRBV7-3 TRBD2 NA CASSLTRSGGLEQYF TGTGCCAGCAGCTTAACGAGAAGCGGGGGTCTAGAGCAGTACTTC
TRBJ1-2 TRBV5-1 TRBD1 NA CASSSDGTGYRYGYTF TGCGCCAGCAGCTCCGACGGGACAGGGTATCGATATGGCTACACCTTC
TRBJ2-3 TRBV7-8 NA NA CASSSAGDTQYF TGTGCCAGCAGCTCGGCAGGGGATACGCAGTATTTT
TRBJ1-1 TRBV6-5 NA NA CASSYESMNTEAFF TGTGCCAGCAGTTACGAGTCTATGAACACTGAAGCTTTCTTT
TRBJ2-1 TRBV9 TRBD2 NA CASSVAGLAVRYNEQFF TGTGCCAGCAGCGTAGCCGGACTAGCGGTGCGATACAATGAGCAGTTCTTC
TRBJ1-6 TRBV28 NA NA CAGRDNNSPLHF TGTGCCGGCCGGGACAACAATTCACCCCTCCACTTT
TRBJ2-1 TRBV7-8 NA NA CASSRLGDEQFF TGTGCCAGCAGCCGACTAGGGGATGAGCAGTTCTTC
TRBJ2-5 TRBV7-8 NA NA CASSFRYQETQYF TGTGCCAGCAGCTTCCGGTACCAAGAGACCCAGTACTTC
TRBJ1-1 TRBV5-1 NA NA CASRQGPMNTEAFF TGCGCCAGCAGACAGGGCCCCATGAACACTGAAGCTTTCTTT
TRBJ2-3 TRBV6-5 TRBD1 NA CASSEHGTADTQYF TGTGCCAGCAGTGAGCACGGGACAGCCGATACGCAGTATTTT
TRBJ1-5 TRBV10-2 NA NA CASSVRFNQPQHF TGCGCCAGCAGTGTTCGGTTTAATCAGCCCCAGCATTTT
TRBJ2-1 TRBV2 NA NA CASRLLDNEQFF TGTGCCAGCAGGCTACTCGACAATGAGCAGTTCTTC
TRBJ1-1 TRBV7-9 NA NA CASSSRQALNTEAFF TGTGCCAGCAGCTCTCGACAGGCTTTGAACACTGAAGCTTTCTTT
TRBJ2-1 TRBV5-1 NA NA CASSLAVNSYNEQFF TGCGCCAGCAGCTTGGCAGTTAACTCCTACAATGAGCAGTTCTTC
TRBJ2-7 TRBV6-5 NA NA CASSYLTGTYEQYF TGTGCCAGCAGTTACCTCACAGGTACCTACGAGCAGTACTTC
TRBJ1-1 TRBV29-1 NA NA CSVAHVGGTEAFF TGCAGCGTTGCCCACGTCGGGGGTACTGAAGCTTTCTTT
TRBJ2-1 TRBV15 NA few CATSRDSPSNEQFF TGTGCCACCAGCAGAGATAGTCCCTCCAATGAGCAGTTCTTC
TRBJ2-7 TRBV5-8 TRBD1 once CASSPLGQVRGYEQYF TGTGCCAGCAGCCCCCTTGGACAGGTCAGGGGTTACGAGCAGTACTTC
TRBJ2-7 TRBV11-2 TRBD1 NA CASSLGRTGGADEQYF TGTGCCAGCAGCTTAGGGAGGACAGGGGGCGCGGACGAGCAGTACTTC
TRBJ2-1 TRBV27 NA NA CASSFPGTYNEQFF TGTGCCAGCAGTTTCCCCGGGACCTACAATGAGCAGTTCTTC
TRBJ2-5 TRBV4-3 TRBD1 NA CASSQGQGAETQYF TGCGCCAGCAGCCAAGGACAGGGGGCAGAGACCCAGTACTTC